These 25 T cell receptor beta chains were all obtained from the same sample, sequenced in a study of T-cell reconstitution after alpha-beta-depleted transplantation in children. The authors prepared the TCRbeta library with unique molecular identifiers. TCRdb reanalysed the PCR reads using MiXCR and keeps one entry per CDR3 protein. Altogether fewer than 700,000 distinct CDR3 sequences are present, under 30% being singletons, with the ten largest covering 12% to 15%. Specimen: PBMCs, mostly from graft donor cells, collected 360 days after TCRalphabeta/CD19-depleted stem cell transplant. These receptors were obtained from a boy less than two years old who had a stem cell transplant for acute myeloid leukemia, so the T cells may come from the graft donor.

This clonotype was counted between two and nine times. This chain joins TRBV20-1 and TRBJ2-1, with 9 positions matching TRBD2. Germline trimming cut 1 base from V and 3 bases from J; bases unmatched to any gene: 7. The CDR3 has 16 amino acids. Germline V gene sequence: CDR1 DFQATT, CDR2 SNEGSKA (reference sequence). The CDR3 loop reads CSARVGTSGLYNEQFF. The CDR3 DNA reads TGCAGTGCTAGAGTTGGAACTAGCGGGCTCTACAATGAGCAGTTCTTC.

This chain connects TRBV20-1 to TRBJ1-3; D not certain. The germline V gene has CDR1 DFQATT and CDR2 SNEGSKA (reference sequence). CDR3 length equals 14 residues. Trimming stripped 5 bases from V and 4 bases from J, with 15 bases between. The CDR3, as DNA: TGCAGTGCTCCGCGGTTTCCCTCCGGAAACACCATATATTTT. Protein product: CSAPRFPSGNTIYF.

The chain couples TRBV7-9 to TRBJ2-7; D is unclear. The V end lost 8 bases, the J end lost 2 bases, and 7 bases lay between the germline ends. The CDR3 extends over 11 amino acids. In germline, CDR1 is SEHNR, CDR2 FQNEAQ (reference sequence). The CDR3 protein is CASGVTYEQYV. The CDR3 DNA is TGTGCCAGCGGGGTGACCTACGAGCAGTACGTC.

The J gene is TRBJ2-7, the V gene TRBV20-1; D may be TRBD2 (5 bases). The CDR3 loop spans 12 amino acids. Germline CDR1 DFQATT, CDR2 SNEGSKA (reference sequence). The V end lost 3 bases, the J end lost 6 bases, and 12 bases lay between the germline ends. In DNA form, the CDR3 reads TGCAGTGCTAGTGAGGGAGCGACCGAGCAGTACTTC. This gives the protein CSASEGATEQYF.

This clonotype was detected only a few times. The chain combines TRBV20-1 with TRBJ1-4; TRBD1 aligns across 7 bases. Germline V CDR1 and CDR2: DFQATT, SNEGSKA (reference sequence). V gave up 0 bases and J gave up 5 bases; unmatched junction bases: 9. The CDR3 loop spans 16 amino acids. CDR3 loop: CSARDFGGQRNEKLFF. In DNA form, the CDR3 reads TGCAGTGCTAGAGATTTCGGGGGACAGAGGAATGAAAAACTGTTTTTT.

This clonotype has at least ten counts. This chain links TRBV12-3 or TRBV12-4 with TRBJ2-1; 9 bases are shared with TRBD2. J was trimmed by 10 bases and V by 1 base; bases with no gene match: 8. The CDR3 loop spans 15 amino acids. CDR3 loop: CASSLGGGGSMEQFF. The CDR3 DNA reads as TGTGCCAGCAGTTTAGGCGGGGGGGGGTCGATGGAGCAGTTCTTC.

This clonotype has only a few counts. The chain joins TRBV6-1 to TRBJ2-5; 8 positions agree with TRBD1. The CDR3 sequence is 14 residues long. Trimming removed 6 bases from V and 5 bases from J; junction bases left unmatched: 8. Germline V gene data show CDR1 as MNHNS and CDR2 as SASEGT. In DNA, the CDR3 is TGTGCCAGCAGGAAGCCAGGGGGCTTCGAGACCCAGTACTTC. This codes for CASRKPGGFETQYF.

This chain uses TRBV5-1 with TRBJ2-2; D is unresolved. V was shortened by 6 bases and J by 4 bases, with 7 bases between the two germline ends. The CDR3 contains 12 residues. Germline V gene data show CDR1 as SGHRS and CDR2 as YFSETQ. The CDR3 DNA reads TGCGCCAGCAAACCCCTCACCGGGGAGCTGTTTTTT. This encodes CASKPLTGELFF. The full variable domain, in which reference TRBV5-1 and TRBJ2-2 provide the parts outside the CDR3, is KAGVTQTPRYLIKTRGQQVTLSCSPISGHRSVSWYQQTPGQGLQFLFEYFSETQRNKGNFPGRFSGRQFSNSRSEMNVSTLELGDSALYLCASKPLTGELFFGEGSRLTVL.

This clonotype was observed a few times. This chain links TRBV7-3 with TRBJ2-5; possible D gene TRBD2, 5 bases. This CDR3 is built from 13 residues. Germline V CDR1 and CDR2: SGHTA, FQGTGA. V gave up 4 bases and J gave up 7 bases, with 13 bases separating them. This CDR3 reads CASSSGPAGTQYF. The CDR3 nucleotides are TGTGCCAGCAGCTCCGGTCCCGCGGGGACCCAGTACTTC.

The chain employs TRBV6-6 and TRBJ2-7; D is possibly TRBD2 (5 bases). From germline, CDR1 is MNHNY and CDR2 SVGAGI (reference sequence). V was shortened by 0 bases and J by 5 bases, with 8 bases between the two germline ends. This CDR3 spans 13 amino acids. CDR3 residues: CASSYSAGHEQYV. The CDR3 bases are TGTGCCAGCAGTTACTCGGCGGGTCACGAGCAGTACGTC.

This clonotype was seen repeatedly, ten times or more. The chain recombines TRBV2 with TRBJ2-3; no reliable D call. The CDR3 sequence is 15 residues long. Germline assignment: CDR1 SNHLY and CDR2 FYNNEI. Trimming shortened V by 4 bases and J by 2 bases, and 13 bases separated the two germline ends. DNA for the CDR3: TGTGCCAGCAGTGTGACGAATTGGGCCACAGATACGCAGTATTTT. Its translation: CASSVTNWATDTQYF.

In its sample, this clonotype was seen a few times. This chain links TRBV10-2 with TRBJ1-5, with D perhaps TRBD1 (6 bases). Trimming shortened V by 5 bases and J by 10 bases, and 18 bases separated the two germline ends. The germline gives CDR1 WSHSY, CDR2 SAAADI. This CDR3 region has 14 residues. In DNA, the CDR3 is TGCGCCAGCAGTTCGGGACACCAGTTGATACCCCAGCATTTT. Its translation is CASSSGHQLIPQHF.

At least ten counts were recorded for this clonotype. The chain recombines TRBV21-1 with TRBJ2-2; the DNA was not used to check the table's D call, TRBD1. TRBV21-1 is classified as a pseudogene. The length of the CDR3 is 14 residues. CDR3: CASRGRQVTGELFF. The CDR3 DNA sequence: TGTGCCAGCCGAGGGAGACAGGTCACCGGGGAGCTGTTTTTT.

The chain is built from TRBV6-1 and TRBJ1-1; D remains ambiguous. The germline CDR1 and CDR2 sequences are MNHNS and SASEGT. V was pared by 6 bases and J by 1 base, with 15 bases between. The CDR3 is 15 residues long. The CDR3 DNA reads TGTGCCAGCAGCCCCGTTCGAGATTCGAACACTGAAGCTTTCTTT. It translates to CASSPVRDSNTEAFF.

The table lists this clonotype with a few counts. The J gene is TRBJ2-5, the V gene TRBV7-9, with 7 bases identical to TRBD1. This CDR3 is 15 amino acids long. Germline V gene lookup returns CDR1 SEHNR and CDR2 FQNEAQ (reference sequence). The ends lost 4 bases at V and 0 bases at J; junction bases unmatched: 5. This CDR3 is CASSWRQGYQETQYF. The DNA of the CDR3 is TGTGCCAGCAGCTGGAGACAGGGTTACCAAGAGACCCAGTACTTC.

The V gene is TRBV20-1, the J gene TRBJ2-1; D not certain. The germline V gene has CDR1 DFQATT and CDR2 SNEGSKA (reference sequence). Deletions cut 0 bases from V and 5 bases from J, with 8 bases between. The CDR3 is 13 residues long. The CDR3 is CSARDLSHNEQFF. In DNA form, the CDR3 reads TGCAGTGCTAGAGATCTTTCCCACAATGAGCAGTTCTTC.

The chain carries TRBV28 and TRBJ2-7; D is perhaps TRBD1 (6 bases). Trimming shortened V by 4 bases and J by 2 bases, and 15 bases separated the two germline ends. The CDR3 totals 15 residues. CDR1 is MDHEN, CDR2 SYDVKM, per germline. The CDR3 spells CASSSTWTETYEQYV. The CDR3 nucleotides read TGTGCCAGCAGTTCCACCTGGACAGAGACCTACGAGCAGTACGTC.

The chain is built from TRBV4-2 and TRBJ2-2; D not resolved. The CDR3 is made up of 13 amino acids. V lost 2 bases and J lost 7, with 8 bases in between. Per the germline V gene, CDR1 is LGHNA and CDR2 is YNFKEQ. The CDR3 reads CASSQRHIGELFF. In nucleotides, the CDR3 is TGTGCCAGCAGCCAAAGACATATCGGGGAGCTGTTTTTT.

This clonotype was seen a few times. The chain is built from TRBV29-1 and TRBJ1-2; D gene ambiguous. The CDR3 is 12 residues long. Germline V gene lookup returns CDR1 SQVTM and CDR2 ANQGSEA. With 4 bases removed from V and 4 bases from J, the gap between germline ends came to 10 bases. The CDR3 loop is CSVAFWGYGYTF. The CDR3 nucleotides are TGCAGCGTTGCTTTTTGGGGCTATGGCTACACCTTC.

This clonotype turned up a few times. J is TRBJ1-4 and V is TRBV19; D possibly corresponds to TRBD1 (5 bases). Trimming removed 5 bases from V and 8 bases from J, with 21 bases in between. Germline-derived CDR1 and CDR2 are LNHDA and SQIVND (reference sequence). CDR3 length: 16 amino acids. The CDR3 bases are TGTGCCAGTAGTCCCGATCCGGGGCGGATGACGGAAAAACTGTTTTTT. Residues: CASSPDPGRMTEKLFF.

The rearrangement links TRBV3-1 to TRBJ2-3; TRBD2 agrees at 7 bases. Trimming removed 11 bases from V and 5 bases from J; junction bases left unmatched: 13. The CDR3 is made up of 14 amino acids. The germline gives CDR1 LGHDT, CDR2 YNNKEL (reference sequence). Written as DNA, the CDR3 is TGTGCCTTCTGTCCCGGGACTACACAAGATACGCAGTATTTT. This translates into CAFCPGTTQDTQYF.

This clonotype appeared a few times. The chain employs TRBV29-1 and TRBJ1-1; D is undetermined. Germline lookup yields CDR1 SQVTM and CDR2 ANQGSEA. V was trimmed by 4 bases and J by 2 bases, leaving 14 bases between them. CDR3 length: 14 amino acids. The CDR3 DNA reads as TGCAGCGTTGCCCATACAGAGAAAAACACTGAAGCTTTCTTT. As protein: CSVAHTEKNTEAFF.

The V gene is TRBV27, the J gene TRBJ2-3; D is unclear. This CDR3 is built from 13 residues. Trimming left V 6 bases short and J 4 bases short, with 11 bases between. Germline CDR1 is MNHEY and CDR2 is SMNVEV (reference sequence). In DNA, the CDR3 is TGTGCCAGCAGCAATGGGCCTGCAGATACGCAGTATTTT. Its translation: CASSNGPADTQYF.

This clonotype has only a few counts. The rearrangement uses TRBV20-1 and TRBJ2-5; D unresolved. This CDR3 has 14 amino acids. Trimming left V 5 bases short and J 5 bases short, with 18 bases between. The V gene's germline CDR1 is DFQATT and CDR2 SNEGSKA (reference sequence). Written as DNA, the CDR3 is TGCAGTGCTCCCCGTAGTGGGCGTAAGGAGACCCAGTACTTC. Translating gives CSAPRSGRKETQYF.

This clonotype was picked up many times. The CDR3 sequence is CATSDADGAGVYEQYF. The CDR3 bases are TGTGCCACCAGTGATGCCGACGGGGCCGGGGTATACGAGCAGTACTTC. The V gene is TRBV24-1, the J gene TRBJ2-7, with D possibly called TRBD1 or TRBD2 (5 bases each). Germline loops: CDR1 KGHDR, CDR2 SFDVKD. The CDR3 contains 16 residues. V was shortened by 3 bases and J by 4 bases, with 18 bases between the two germline ends.